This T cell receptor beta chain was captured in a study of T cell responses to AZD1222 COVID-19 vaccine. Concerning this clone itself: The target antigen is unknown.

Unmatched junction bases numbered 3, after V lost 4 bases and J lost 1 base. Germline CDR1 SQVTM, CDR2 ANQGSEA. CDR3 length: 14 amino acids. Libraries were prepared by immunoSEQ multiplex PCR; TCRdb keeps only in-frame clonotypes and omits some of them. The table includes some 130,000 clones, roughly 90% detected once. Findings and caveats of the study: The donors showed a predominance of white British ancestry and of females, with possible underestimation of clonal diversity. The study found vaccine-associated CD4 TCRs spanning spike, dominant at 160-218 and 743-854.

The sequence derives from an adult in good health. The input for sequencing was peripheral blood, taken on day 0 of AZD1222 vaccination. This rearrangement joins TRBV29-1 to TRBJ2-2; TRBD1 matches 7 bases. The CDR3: CSVGTGLNTGELFF. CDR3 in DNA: TGCAGCGTTGGGACAGGACTGAACACCGGGGAGCTGTTTTTT.